This TCR beta chain was captured by sequencing in a study of blood T cell repertoires in COVID-19 (dated by TCRdb to 2019 to 2021). Study-level background: Samples covering the acute and convalescent phases of COVID-19 were provided by collaborators in the United States, Italy and Spain. The prospective study material was composed of cDNA or gDNA derived from T cells, B-cell-depleted T cells, or PBMCs. Deeply sampled blood TCRbeta repertoires from subjects exposed to, actively infected with, or recovered from COVID-19 were included in the dataset. The repertoires were made available in a free public database intended to serve as a resource for research on the immune response to SARS-CoV-2. Samples came from the ongoing ImmuneRACE study (first 160 participants) plus 1,254 subjects from 6 global collaborators. Sample metadata almost always included a de-identified subject ID, COVID-19 status, age in years and sex. Where available, HLA class I and class II types were taken from metadata supplied by the sample provider and were not determined by assay-based typing.

As to this clone: Which antigen it targets is not known. No much larger clone is present one base from it, and per-base qualities are unavailable.

Study-wide conclusions, independent of this receptor: The quantity of clinical and demographic metadata differed by source and by participant and was supplied without curation.

TCRbeta CDR3 regions were amplified from genomic DNA using the immunoSEQ Assay, a bias-controlled multiplex PCR. In the source study's methods: The number of nucleated cells in each sample was estimated from the amplification of reference gene primers within the assay. To quantify the absolute abundance of each unique TCRbeta CDR3 rearrangement, sequence reads were collapsed and filtered. For each sample, productive Simpson clonality was calculated as the square root of Simpson's diversity index over productive rearrangements. As stored in TCRdb, this immuneACCESS dataset retains in-frame rearrangements with V and J assigned. A fraction of the clones does not appear; measured against another copy, unresolved V genes explain less than half of the discrepancy, and the remainder lacks a known reason. V and J calls and clone size are given by that table; D and trimming were obtained from the DNA. For this sample the table gives some 290,000 clones, of which roughly 90% were detected only once. 2.5% to 3.5% of the sample belongs to the ten largest clones.

As encoded in the germline V gene, CDR1 is SGHRS while CDR2 is YFSETQ. Including the terminal cysteine and phenylalanine, the CDR3 comprises 14 residues. The read is trimmed to its CDR3 DNA, 42 bases read in frame from base 1. At the junction V is shortened by 0 bases and J by 2 bases; bases outside the gene matches: 1. At one collaborating source in Seattle, patients were enrolled during active infection and were followed longitudinally through the course of disease. The collaborating institutions used their own protocols to collect whole blood in K2EDTA tubes. Collaborator samples were shipped for TCRbeta analysis as frozen whole blood, isolated PBMCs, or DNA extracted from either sample type.

The sample was peripheral blood. This chain is built from TRBV5-1 and TRBJ2-5; 7 central nucleotides agree with TRBD1. This receptor was identified in a woman under 40 with COVID-19, enrolled during active disease. The CDR3 region: CASSLDRGQETQYF. The DNA sequence is TGCGCCAGCAGCTTGGACAGGGGTCAAGAGACCCAGTACTTC. Beyond the CDR3, the reference TRBV5-1 and TRBJ2-5 genes provide the residues; the full variable domain reads: KAGVTQTPRYLIKTRGQQVTLSCSPISGHRSVSWYQQTPGQGLQFLFEYFSETQRNKGNFPGRFSGRQFSNSRSEMNVSTLELGDSALYLCASSLDRGQETQYFGPGTRLLVL.